This TCR beta chain was obtained from a study of blood T cell repertoires in COVID-19. The authors' processing: Estimation of nucleated cell counts relied on the amplification of reference gene primers. Assay used: immunoSEQ multiplex PCR; TCRdb lists only in-frame clones, some missing. Clone size and the V and J calls come from that table; the DNA yielded D and trimming. The top ten clones hold 4.3% of a sample with 250,000 to 350,000 clones, approximately 83% of them seen once. Germline assignment: CDR1 ENHRY and CDR2 SYGVKD. The CDR3 is 17 residues long. The V gene lost 6 bases and the J gene lost 5 bases, with 23 bases spanning the gap. Those enrolled, adults aged about 18 to 89 years, came from about 24 US areas. Participants' own reports of clinical history determined their cohort assignment.

The chain links TRBV10-3 to TRBJ2-1; tentatively, D is TRBD1 (5 bases). The TCR was taken from a woman aged 25 to 39 who had recovered from COVID-19. Sequenced input: PBMCs or T cells enriched from blood (not recorded which). CDR3: CAISLPVAGHVNNEQFF. The CDR3 coding sequence is TGTGCCATCAGCCTCCCCGTCGCAGGGCACGTTAACAATGAGCAGTTCTTC.